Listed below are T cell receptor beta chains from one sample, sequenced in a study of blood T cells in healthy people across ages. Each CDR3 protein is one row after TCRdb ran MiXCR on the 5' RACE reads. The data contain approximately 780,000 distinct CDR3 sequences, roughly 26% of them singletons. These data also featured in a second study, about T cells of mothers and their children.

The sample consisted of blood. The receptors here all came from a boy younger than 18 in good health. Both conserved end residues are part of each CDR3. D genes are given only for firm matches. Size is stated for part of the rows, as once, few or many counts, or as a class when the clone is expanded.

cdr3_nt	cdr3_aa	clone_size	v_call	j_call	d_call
TGTGCCAGCAGTTTGGGAGGAAGCCATGAAAAACTGTTTTTT	CASSLGGSHEKLFF	few	TRBV12-3/TRBV12-4	TRBJ1-4	.
TGTGCCAGCAGCCGAAAGGGCATGAACACTGAAGCTTTCTTT	CASSRKGMNTEAFF	.	TRBV12-3/TRBV12-4	TRBJ1-1	.
TGTGCCAGCAGTCGAGTGGACTATGAGCAGTTCTTC	CASSRVDYEQFF	.	TRBV2	TRBJ2-1	.
TGCGCCAGCAGCCCGCACCCCAGGGGATCCAAAAACATTCAGTACTTC	CASSPHPRGSKNIQYF	.	TRBV4-1	TRBJ2-4	.
TGTGCCAGCAGCTCCCGGACAGGAGGCGAGCAGTACTTC	CASSSRTGGEQYF	.	TRBV28	TRBJ2-7	TRBD1
TGCAGTGCTAGAGTTTCGCCCGCCAGGGGGAACTACAATGAGCAGTTCTTC	CSARVSPARGNYNEQFF	.	TRBV20-1	TRBJ2-1	TRBD1
TGTGCCAGCAGCTTAGGCCTAGATTCCACTGGAAACACCATATATTTT	CASSLGLDSTGNTIYF	many	TRBV7-6	TRBJ1-3	.
TGCGCCAGCAGGAGGTCGGGGGCAGATACGCAGTATTTT	CASRRSGADTQYF	few	TRBV27	TRBJ2-3	.
TGTGCCTGGAGTGTACTCCAGAACACTGAAGCTTTCTTT	CAWSVLQNTEAFF	few	TRBV30	TRBJ1-1	.
TGTGCCAGCAGCCCCCCGGCGGGAAGGGCCCCTGAAAAACTGTTTTTT	CASSPPAGRAPEKLFF	.	TRBV14	TRBJ1-4	.
TGTGCCAGCAGCCAAGATTCAGGTTTAGGAGATACGCAGTATTTT	CASSQDSGLGDTQYF	.	TRBV3-1	TRBJ2-3	.
TGTGCCAGCAGCCCAAGGGGGCTAGATGACGAGCAGTACTTC	CASSPRGLDDEQYF	few	TRBV9	TRBJ2-7	TRBD1
TGTGCCAGCAGCTTATTCGGTAACTATGGCTACACCTTC	CASSLFGNYGYTF	.	TRBV13	TRBJ1-2	.
TGTGCCTGGAGTCGGACAGCAACCACTGAAGCTTTCTTT	CAWSRTATTEAFF	.	TRBV30	TRBJ1-1	.
TGTGCCAGCAGCCTCGTCGGGGGGTCGGGGGGAGAGACCCAGTACTTC	CASSLVGGSGGETQYF	.	TRBV7-3	TRBJ2-5	TRBD2
TGTGCCAGCAGTTTGGGCAACTCCTACGAGCAGTACTTC	CASSLGNSYEQYF	many	TRBV27	TRBJ2-7	.
TGTGCCAGCAGCCAAGAAGTAGCGGGGTCCGCAGGGGGGGAGACCCAGTACTTC	CASSQEVAGSAGGETQYF	.	TRBV3-1	TRBJ2-5	.
TGCGCCAGCAGCTTGTCCCCAAAGCGGAACAATGAGCAGTTCTTC	CASSLSPKRNNEQFF	.	TRBV5-1	TRBJ2-1	.
TGTGCCAGCAGTGCGGGACAGGAACCCACTGAAGCTTTCTTT	CASSAGQEPTEAFF	few	TRBV27	TRBJ1-1	TRBD1
TGCAGCGGACTACTACAGGGATTAGATGGGGGCTACACCTTC	CSGLLQGLDGGYTF	few	TRBV29-1	TRBJ1-2	.
TGTGCCAGCACCATTTGGGAGGGCAATCAGCCCCAGCATTTT	CASTIWEGNQPQHF	.	TRBV6-6	TRBJ1-5	.
TGTGCCAGCAGCCCACCGGGGGGCCGGATCCAAGAGACCCAGTACTTC	CASSPPGGRIQETQYF	few	TRBV9	TRBJ2-5	.
TGTGCCAGCAGTCCCCTACCGGGACAGGGAACGTACTCCTATAATTCACCCCTCCACTTT	CASSPLPGQGTYSYNSPLHF	.	TRBV27	TRBJ1-6	TRBD1